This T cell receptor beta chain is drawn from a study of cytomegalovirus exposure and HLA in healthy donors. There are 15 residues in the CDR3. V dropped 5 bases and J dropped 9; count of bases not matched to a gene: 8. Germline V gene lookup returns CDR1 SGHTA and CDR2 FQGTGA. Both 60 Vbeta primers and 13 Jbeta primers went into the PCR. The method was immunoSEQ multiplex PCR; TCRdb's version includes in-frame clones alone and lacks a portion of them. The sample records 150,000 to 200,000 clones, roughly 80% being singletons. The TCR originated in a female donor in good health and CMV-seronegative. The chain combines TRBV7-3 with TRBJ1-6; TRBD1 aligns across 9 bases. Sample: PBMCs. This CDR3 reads CASSRDRAGSSPLHF. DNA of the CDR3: TGTGCCAGCAGCCGGGACAGGGCTGGGTCTTCACCCCTCCACTTT.